Listed here are 24 T cell receptor beta chains from one sample, sequenced in a study of T cells in Graves' hyperthyroidism and ophthalmopathy. From RNA transcripts, TCR beta CDR3 regions were amplified. When the TCR CDR3 underwent first-round RT-PCR, the HTBI primer set was used. TCRdb itself ran the multiplex PCR reads through MiXCR, one entry per CDR3 protein. Here the sample spans about 710,000 distinct CDR3 sequences, roughly 15% being singletons. Sequences were obtained from blood. The receptors here all came from a man younger than 35 with Graves' hyperthyroidism.

In this sample, this clonotype turned up many times. The chain recombines TRBV11-3 with TRBJ2-5; weak D call: TRBD2 (7 bases). Trimming took off 6 bases at V and 5 bases at J, with 16 bases between the two ends. This CDR3 region has 14 residues. Per the germline V gene, CDR1 is SGHNT and CDR2 is YENEEA. CDR3 amino acids: CASRSGGGVETQYF. The CDR3 coding sequence is TGTGCCAGCAGATCTGGGGGGGGCGTTGAGACCCAGTACTTC. The entire variable domain, with the rest obtained from reference TRBV11-3 and TRBJ2-5, is as follows: EAGVVQSPRYKIIEKKQPVAFWCNPISGHNTLYWYLQNLGQGPELLIRYENEEAVDDSQLPKDRFSAERLKGVDSTLKIQPAELGDSAVYLCASRSGGGVETQYFGPGTRLLVL.

This sequence joins TRBV19 and TRBJ1-6; tentative D call: TRBD1 (5 bases). This CDR3 is 15 amino acids long. V shed 0 bases and J shed 9 bases, with 12 bases lying between them. The V gene's germline CDR1 is LNHDA and CDR2 SQIVND (reference sequence). In DNA form, the CDR3 reads TGTGCCAGTAGTATAGAAGGGACCACGGCTTCACCCCTCCACTTT. Its translation is CASSIEGTTASPLHF.

This clonotype turned up a few times. The chain recombines TRBV19 with TRBJ1-1; 11 nucleotides agree with TRBD1. The V segment lost 6 bases and the J segment 3 bases; nucleotides outside the gene matches: 6. The CDR3 is made up of 15 amino acids. In germline, CDR1 is LNHDA, CDR2 SQIVND (reference sequence). For the CDR3, the DNA is TGTGCCAGTAGCCAGAGGACAGGGGGCTACACTGAAGCTTTCTTT. Translated: CASSQRTGGYTEAFF.

This chain connects TRBV27 to TRBJ1-1; D is unclear. Germline CDR1 is MNHEY and CDR2 is SMNVEV (reference sequence). The V end lost 3 bases, the J end lost 4 bases, and 6 bases lay between the germline ends. The CDR3 is made up of 12 amino acids. This chain's CDR3 is CASSFHGTEAFF. The CDR3 DNA is TGTGCCAGCAGTTTTCACGGCACTGAAGCTTTCTTT.

This clonotype was seen at least ten times. V usage is TRBV3-1 and J usage is TRBJ2-7; D remains ambiguous. With 1 base removed from V and 6 bases from J, the gap between germline ends came to 7 bases. CDR3 length: 12 amino acids. Germline values: CDR1 LGHDT, CDR2 YNNKEL (reference sequence). DNA of the CDR3: TGTGCCAGCAGCCAAGTTGGTCTCGAGCAGTACTTC. It yields the protein CASSQVGLEQYF.

This clonotype has at least ten counts. CDR3 region: CASSLVLDRGRYEQYF. CDR3 DNA sequence: TGTGCCAGCAGCTTAGTGCTGGACAGGGGGAGATACGAGCAGTACTTC. J is TRBJ2-7 and V is TRBV7-9; 10 nucleotides match TRBD1. The CDR3 runs to 16 residues. The germline V gene has CDR1 SEHNR and CDR2 FQNEAQ (reference sequence). Unmatched junction bases numbered 7, after V lost 1 base and J lost 4 bases. Full variable domain (remainder filled in from reference TRBV7-9 and TRBJ2-7): DTGVSQNPRHKITKRGQNVTFRCDPISEHNRLYWYRQTLGQGPEFLTYFQNEAQLEKSRLLSDRFSAERPKGSFSTLEIQRTEQGDSAMYLCASSLVLDRGRYEQYFGPGTRLTVT.

In DNA, the CDR3 is TGCAGCGTTGGTGGGACAGTGGCCTACAATGAGCAGTTCTTC. Translation: CSVGGTVAYNEQFF. The rearrangement links TRBV29-1 to TRBJ2-1; 7 bases line up with TRBD1. The CDR3 extends over 14 amino acids. Germline V gene data show CDR1 as SQVTM and CDR2 as ANQGSEA. V was pared by 4 bases and J by 2 bases, with 5 bases of the junction left unmatched.

This clonotype was counted a few times. The chain has TRBV6-4 and TRBJ2-5; D gene uncertain. CDR3 length: 13 residues. Germline V gene lookup returns CDR1 MRHNA and CDR2 SNTAGT. Trimming took 5 bases from V and 7 from J, leaving 14 bases between them. CDR3 region: CASSYHSPGTQYF. DNA of the CDR3: TGTGCCAGCAGTTACCACAGCCCGGGGACCCAGTACTTC.

The rearrangement links TRBV4-2 to TRBJ2-3; TRBD2 matches 12 bases. Per the germline V gene, CDR1 is LGHNA and CDR2 is YNFKEQ. V trimming: 3 bases; J trimming: 4 bases; junction bases outside the gene matches: 5. This CDR3 comprises 16 residues. The CDR3 region has the DNA TGTGCCAGCAGCCACGGACTAGCGGGATCCGCAGATACGCAGTATTTT. Its translation is CASSHGLAGSADTQYF.

This clonotype was picked up many times. This chain links TRBV28 with TRBJ2-5, with 9 bases aligning to TRBD2. The CDR3 totals 15 residues. The trim removed 3 bases at V and 3 bases at J, leaving 5 bases unmatched. Looked up from germline, CDR1 is MDHEN and CDR2 is SYDVKM. CDR3 bases: TGTGCCAGCAGTTTGGGGGCTAGCGGGGAAGAGACCCAGTACTTC. Its protein is CASSLGASGEETQYF.

This clonotype was counted a few times. The genes are TRBV19 and TRBJ2-7, with D hard to call. V lost 3 bases, J lost 4 bases, and 10 bases lay in between. There are 13 residues in the CDR3. The germline V gene has CDR1 LNHDA and CDR2 SQIVND (reference sequence). CDR3 region: CASSIEDRYEQYF. CDR3 nucleotides: TGTGCCAGTAGTATCGAGGACCGATACGAGCAGTACTTC.

Many counts were recorded for this clonotype. The germline gene is not matched at one end of the junction; a read error may be the cause. The chain employs TRBV7-7 and TRBJ2-5; D not resolved. In germline, CDR1 is SSHAT, CDR2 FNYEAQ (reference sequence). This CDR3 is built from 14 residues. The CDR3 protein is CASSLGAAQETQYF. The DNA of the CDR3 is TGTGCTAGCAGCTTGGGTGCAGCGCAAGAGACCCAGTACTTC.

The chain employs TRBV20-1 and TRBJ2-7; 8 bases match TRBD2. Germline CDR1 DFQATT, CDR2 SNEGSKA (reference sequence). CDR3 size: 15 residues. V dropped 3 bases and J dropped 3; count of bases not matched to a gene: 10. CDR3 protein: CSARGPAGVGYEQYF. The CDR3 DNA follows: TGCAGTGCTAGGGGGCCAGCGGGAGTGGGCTACGAGCAGTACTTC.

The rearrangement joins TRBV6-1 to TRBJ2-7, with D maybe TRBD1 (5 bases). Trimming took off 11 bases at V and 0 bases at J, with 14 bases between the two ends. The germline V gene has CDR1 MNHNS and CDR2 SASEGT. The CDR3 is made up of 13 amino acids. CDR3 sequence (DNA): TGTGCCGTCCCGGCAGGGTCCTCCTACGAGCAGTACTTC. This gives the protein CAVPAGSSYEQYF.

There are many counts of this clonotype. The V call is TRBV13, the J call TRBJ2-7; D uncertain. CDR1 PRHDT and CDR2 FYEKMQ come from the germline V gene (reference sequence). V was shortened by 2 bases and J by 6 bases, with 14 bases between the two germline ends. The CDR3 has 14 amino acids. CDR3 DNA: TGTGCCAGCAGCTTACGGGCTCCCCGTCCCGAGCAGTACTTC. Translation gives CASSLRAPRPEQYF.

This clonotype appeared a few times. The V gene is TRBV20-1, the J gene TRBJ2-3; the match to TRBD2 covers 8 bases. Germline V gives CDR1 DFQATT, CDR2 SNEGSKA (reference sequence). With 3 bases clipped from V and 0 bases from J, the junction kept 5 bases outside the gene matches. This CDR3 is 15 amino acids long. CDR3 nucleotides: TGCAGTGCTAGCGGGAGGGCCCTGAGCACAGATACGCAGTATTTT. Encoded protein: CSASGRALSTDTQYF.

This clonotype was detected many times. This chain links TRBV27 with TRBJ2-5; 7 nucleotides align to TRBD1. The CDR3 has 14 residues. Trimming cost V 8 bases and J 1 base; bases outside gene matches: 7. Germline CDR1 reads MNHEY; CDR2 reads SMNVEV (reference sequence). In nucleotides, the CDR3 is TGTGCCAGCGGGGATTGGACAGGCCAAGAGACCCAGTACTTC. Residues: CASGDWTGQETQYF.

In this sample, this clonotype turned up a few times. V and J are TRBV20-1 and TRBJ2-5, with 12 nucleotides matching TRBD1. The germline V gene encodes CDR1 DFQATT and CDR2 SNEGSKA (reference sequence). Germline trimming cut 1 base from V and 5 bases from J; bases unmatched to any gene: 5. The CDR3 totals 15 residues. Here the CDR3 reads CSARGGQGAGETQYF. CDR3 DNA: TGCAGTGCTAGAGGGGGACAGGGGGCCGGGGAGACCCAGTACTTC.

This clonotype was counted a few times. The chain recombines TRBV6-2 or TRBV6-3 with TRBJ2-7, with 11 bases identical to TRBD2. Germline V gene data show CDR1 as MNHEY and CDR2 as SVGEGT. J was trimmed by 6 bases and V by 2 bases; bases with no gene match: 6. The CDR3 is 15 amino acids. The CDR3, as DNA: TGTGCCAGCAGTTACCGGCGACTAGCGGGGCGCGAGCAGTACTTC. It specifies CASSYRRLAGREQYF.

Here the CDR3 reads CSAITLSSGNTIYF. The CDR3 DNA sequence: TGCAGTGCGATAACACTGAGCTCTGGAAACACCATATATTTT. The chain links TRBV20-1 to TRBJ1-3; D gene unclear. The CDR3 is 14 residues long. With 6 bases removed from V and 0 bases from J, the gap between germline ends came to 12 bases. Germline-derived CDR1 and CDR2 are DFQATT and SNEGSKA (reference sequence).

On this clonotype: Since a much larger clone is just one base distant, this may be a read error. The chain links TRBV7-2 to TRBJ2-7, with TRBD2 identical over 13 bases. This CDR3 region has 16 residues. Looked up from germline, CDR1 is SGHTA and CDR2 is FQGNSA. In nucleotides, the CDR3 is TGTGCCAGCAGCCCCAGCGGACTAGCGGGGGCCTACAAGCAGTACTTC. Its protein is CASSPSGLAGAYKQYF.

The V and J genes are TRBV27 and TRBJ2-3; 7 bases map to TRBD1. The CDR3 sequence is 11 residues long. The J segment lost 14 bases and the V segment lost 5 bases, leaving 7 bases of the junction unmatched. Germline V gene lookup returns CDR1 MNHEY and CDR2 SMNVEV (reference sequence). The CDR3 nucleotides are TGTGCCAGCAGTAGAGGGACAGAGCGGTATTTT. It is translated as CASSRGTERYF.

This clonotype was seen only a few times. The rearrangement joins TRBV7-9 to TRBJ2-3; possible D gene TRBD2, 5 bases. Trimming removed 5 bases from V and 3 bases from J, with 12 bases in between. CDR3 length equals 14 residues. Germline CDR1 and CDR2: SEHNR and FQNEAQ (reference sequence). The CDR3 here is CASSAISGTDTQYF. CDR3 bases: TGTGCCAGCAGCGCGATTTCGGGGACAGATACGCAGTATTTT.

This clonotype occurred many times. The chain couples TRBV28 to TRBJ2-1, with 7 bases fitting TRBD2. V was clipped by 8 bases and J by 4 bases; unmatched bases: 11. From germline, CDR1 is MDHEN and CDR2 SYDVKM. The CDR3 is made up of 15 amino acids. CDR3 protein: CASARLARGYNEQFF. The CDR3 DNA follows: TGTGCCAGCGCAAGACTAGCCCGGGGTTACAATGAGCAGTTCTTC.